This paragraph covers one T cell receptor beta chain sequence. Its cognate antigen is unknown. This entry comes from a study of graft-versus-host responses after intestinal transplantation. Overall study: Those transplanted obtained multivisceral, liver-intestinal, or isolated intestinal grafts. Findings and limits, study-wide: Recipient-marrow GvH clones were detected, some having first appeared in ileum or blood. After transplant, early declines in HvG clones were associated with peak levels of circulating GvH clones. Allograft clonal ratios (graft-versus-host to host-versus-graft) were high in patients who had graft-donor T cell macrochimerism.

CDR3 length equals 15 residues. Germline V gene sequence: CDR1 MNHNS, CDR2 SASEGT. J gave up 6 bases and V 6 bases, and 13 bases lay outside the gene matches. Only in-frame clones appear in the TCRdb table, and some are missing; sequencing was by immunoSEQ multiplex PCR. The sample yields approximately 80,000 clones, 70% to 90% seen once. The sample in question was unstimulated CD4+ T cells sorted from spleen or lymph node cells, obtained before intestinal transplant. The sequence was collected from a human donor who received an intestinal transplant. This chain links TRBV6-1 with TRBJ2-7; 8 nucleotides match TRBD1. CDR3 protein: CASRGWTGPLGEQYF. The CDR3 DNA reads TGTGCCAGCAGGGGGTGGACAGGGCCTCTTGGCGAGCAGTACTTC.